This T cell receptor beta chain was documented in a study of T cell responses to AZD1222 COVID-19 vaccine. Study conclusions and caveats: Baseline serology detected seropositivity in only 5 or 6 AZD1222 recipients. Receipt of two AZD1222 doses was followed by a rise in Spike-specific TCR breadth and depth. Among vaccine-associated CD4 TCRs, coverage spanned spike, with dominance at 160-218 and 743-854.

Points on this clone: No antigen is known for it.

The assay was immunoSEQ multiplex PCR, and TCRdb's table has in-frame clones only and misses some. This sample yields about 180,000 clones, of which about 86% are seen a single time; roughly 10% belongs to the top ten. Germline-derived CDR1 and CDR2 are LNHDA and SQIVND (reference sequence). The CDR3 has 13 residues. The ends were cut back, 9 bases at V and 9 bases at J, with 15 bases in the middle. This chain connects TRBV19 to TRBJ1-6; D is possibly TRBD1 (5 bases). This material consisted of peripheral blood, taken 28 days after the second AZD1222 dose. The TCR sequence derives from an adult who received the AZD1222 COVID-19 vaccine. For the CDR3, the DNA is TGTGCCAGCCTCAGGGATTCAGGTTCACCCCTCCACTTT. It translates to CASLRDSGSPLHF.